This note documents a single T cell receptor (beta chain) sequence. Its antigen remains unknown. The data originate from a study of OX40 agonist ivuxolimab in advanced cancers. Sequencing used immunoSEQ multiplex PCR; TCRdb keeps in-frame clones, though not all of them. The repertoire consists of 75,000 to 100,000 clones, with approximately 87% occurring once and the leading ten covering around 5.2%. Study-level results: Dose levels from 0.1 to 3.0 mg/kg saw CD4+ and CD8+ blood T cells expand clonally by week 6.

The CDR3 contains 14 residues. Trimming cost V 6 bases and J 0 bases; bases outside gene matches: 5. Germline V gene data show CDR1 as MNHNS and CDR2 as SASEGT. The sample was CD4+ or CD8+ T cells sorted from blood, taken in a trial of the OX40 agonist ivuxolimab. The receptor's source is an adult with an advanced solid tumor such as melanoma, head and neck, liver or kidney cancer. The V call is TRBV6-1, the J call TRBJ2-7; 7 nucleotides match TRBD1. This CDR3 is CASRETGYSYEQYF. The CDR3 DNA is TGTGCCAGCAGGGAGACAGGGTACTCCTACGAGCAGTACTTC.